A selection of T cell receptor beta chains follows, all from one sample in a study of PD-L1 blockade in urothelial cancer. Using immunoSEQ multiplex PCR, the repertoire was profiled, and TCRdb retains in-frame clones only, with some absent. The sample lists some 84,000 clones, about four fifths seen once, with over 7.5% in the top ten. Sequencing was performed on PBMCs, taken around atezolizumab (anti-PD-L1) treatment. The origin of the receptors is a man between 65 and 79 years old with urothelial cancer. CDR3s include the opening cysteine and the closing phenylalanine or tryptophan. A D gene is named only where the DNA matches it firmly. The size field is filled for only some rows; it gives once, few, many or a size class.

d_gene | j_gene | v_gene | abundance | CDR3aa | CDR3nt
TRBD2 | TRBJ2-7 | TRBV12-5 | . | CASGSLQRGSEQYF | TGTGCTAGTGGTTCCCTCCAGCGGGGGTCCGAGCAGTACTTC
TRBD1 | TRBJ2-1 | TRBV5-5 | . | CASSSAPTGGAGYNEQFF | TGTGCCAGCAGCTCCGCCCCGACAGGGGGCGCGGGGTACAATGAGCAGTTCTTC
TRBD2 | TRBJ2-3 | TRBV6-5 | once | CASSRTSDSDTQYF | TGTGCCAGCAGCCGCACTAGCGATTCAGATACGCAGTATTTT
TRBD2 | TRBJ2-1 | TRBV19 | . | CASSPLAATNNEQFF | TGTGCCAGTAGTCCCCTAGCGGCGACGAACAATGAGCAGTTCTTC
. | TRBJ1-5 | TRBV2 | . | CASDWVGDQPQHF | TGTGCCAGCGATTGGGTAGGAGATCAGCCCCAGCATTTT
TRBD2 | TRBJ2-1 | TRBV7-9 | . | CASSLKRRTSGSRNEQFF | TGTGCCAGCAGCTTAAAGAGGCGGACTAGCGGGAGTAGGAATGAGCAGTTCTTC
. | TRBJ1-1 | TRBV18 | once | CASSPTQLGTEAFF | TGTGCCAGCTCACCGACTCAATTAGGCACTGAAGCTTTCTTT
TRBD1 | TRBJ1-5 | TRBV10-3 | . | CAISGDRSADQPQHF | TGTGCCATCAGTGGGGACAGATCAGCGGATCAGCCCCAGCATTTT
TRBD2 | TRBJ2-3 | TRBV5-4 | . | CASSLAGGMGDTQYF | TGTGCCAGCAGCCTAGCGGGAGGGATGGGAGATACGCAGTATTTT
TRBD1 | TRBJ1-1 | TRBV30 | once | CAWTRRGLLNTEAFF | TGTGCCTGGACCCGCAGGGGGCTCCTGAACACTGAAGCTTTCTTT
. | TRBJ2-7 | TRBV29-1 | . | CSVGTILEQYF | TGCAGCGTTGGGACAATACTCGAGCAGTACTTC
TRBD2 | TRBJ2-1 | TRBV19 | many | CASSIDPSTSGTYNEQFF | TGTGCCAGTAGTATAGATCCATCGACTAGCGGTACCTACAATGAGCAGTTCTTC
. | TRBJ2-5 | TRBV2 | . | CASSVPSDETQYF | TGTGCCAGCAGTGTACCTAGCGATGAGACCCAGTACTTC
. | TRBJ2-5 | TRBV18 | . | CASSPGGETQYF | TGTGCCAGCTCACCAGGGGGCGAGACCCAGTACTTC
TRBD1 | TRBJ1-1 | TRBV19 | . | CASSRRRDSEQAFF | TGTGCCAGTAGTAGGAGGCGGGACAGCGAACAAGCTTTCTTT
TRBD1 | TRBJ1-3 | TRBV18 | . | CASSLSDRNSGNTIYF | TGTGCCAGCTCACTGTCGGACAGGAACTCTGGAAACACCATATATTTT
TRBD2 | TRBJ2-2 | TRBV7-2 | . | CASSLASGGSGELFF | TGTGCCAGCAGCTTGGCTAGCGGAGGCTCCGGGGAGCTGTTTTTT
. | TRBJ2-1 | TRBV7-2 | once | CASSLSKAGYNEQFF | TGTGCCAGCAGCCTTAGCAAGGCAGGGTACAATGAGCAGTTCTTC
TRBD2 | TRBJ2-7 | TRBV15 | few | CATSSGVAGGYEQYF | TGTGCCACCAGCAGTGGGGTGGCGGGAGGCTACGAGCAGTACTTC
TRBD1 | TRBJ1-5 | TRBV2 | . | CASSPGQGFQPQHF | TGTGCCAGCAGCCCGGGACAGGGGTTCCAGCCCCAGCATTTT
. | TRBJ1-2 | TRBV7-9 | few | CASSLAGGRGYGYTF | TGTGCCAGCAGCTTAGCCGGGGGACGGGGCTATGGCTACACCTTC
. | TRBJ2-7 | TRBV18 | once | CASSPGVPTYEQYF | TGTGCCAGCTCACCAGGAGTCCCTACCTACGAGCAGTACTTC
. | TRBJ2-2 | TRBV9 | . | CASSAFQGNTGELFF | TGTGCCAGCAGCGCATTCCAGGGGAACACCGGGGAGCTGTTTTTT
. | TRBJ1-1 | TRBV9 | . | CASSVGQGNTEAFF | TGTGCCAGCAGCGTAGGGCAGGGTAACACTGAAGCTTTCTTT
. | TRBJ1-4 | TRBV7-9 | . | CASSLSGPEPNEKLFF | TGTGCCAGCAGCTTATCAGGCCCCGAACCTAATGAAAAACTGTTTTTT
. | TRBJ2-1 | TRBV6-1 | . | CASGLLSYNEQFF | TGTGCCAGCGGACTCCTCTCCTACAATGAGCAGTTCTTC
TRBD2 | TRBJ2-1 | TRBV7-9 | . | CATGGSGGSSYNEQFF | TGTGCCACCGGGGGTAGCGGGGGTAGCTCCTACAATGAGCAGTTCTTC
. | TRBJ2-7 | TRBV5-4 | . | CASSPEGTEQYF | TGTGCCAGCAGCCCCGAGGGCACCGAGCAGTACTTC
. | TRBJ2-1 | TRBV30 | few | CAWSDVGGNEQFF | TGTGCCTGGAGTGATGTGGGAGGCAATGAGCAGTTCTTC
TRBD1 | TRBJ1-4 | TRBV6-1 | . | CASSETGVEHGEKLFF | TGTGCCAGCAGTGAAACAGGGGTGGAGCATGGTGAAAAACTGTTTTTT
TRBD2 | TRBJ2-1 | TRBV4-1 | . | CASSRNLAGEGRREQFF | TGCGCCAGCAGCCGGAATCTAGCGGGAGAAGGCCGGCGTGAGCAGTTCTTC
. | TRBJ2-2 | TRBV27 | . | CASSLSRGNFPGELFF | TGTGCCAGCAGTTTATCGCGGGGTAATTTCCCCGGGGAGCTGTTTTTT
TRBD2 | TRBJ2-3 | TRBV2 | . | CASSESSGVPDTQYF | TGTGCCAGCAGTGAGTCTAGCGGGGTCCCGGATACGCAGTATTTT
. | TRBJ1-5 | TRBV30 | . | CAWNYGNQPQHF | TGTGCCTGGAATTACGGGAATCAGCCCCAGCATTTT
. | TRBJ2-1 | TRBV7-2 | . | CASSLDWAESSYNEQFF | TGTGCCAGCAGCTTAGATTGGGCAGAAAGCTCCTACAATGAGCAGTTCTTC
. | TRBJ2-3 | TRBV6-5 | . | CASPKREDTQYF | TGTGCCAGCCCTAAGCGTGAAGATACGCAGTATTTT
. | TRBJ1-1 | TRBV2 | . | CASGAGLNTEAFF | TGTGCCAGTGGGGCAGGGCTGAACACTGAAGCTTTCTTT
. | TRBJ2-1 | TRBV9 | . | CASSLSWGDNEQFF | TGTGCCAGCAGCCTGAGTTGGGGGGACAATGAGCAGTTCTTC
. | TRBJ2-5 | TRBV6-5 | . | CATQDGKQETQYF | TGTGCCACCCAGGACGGGAAACAAGAGACCCAGTACTTC
. | TRBJ2-1 | TRBV7-9 | once | CASSLGTNHNEQFF | TGTGCCAGCAGCTTAGGAACTAACCACAATGAGCAGTTCTTC
. | TRBJ2-1 | TRBV7-3 | . | CASSNSRTGNEQFF | TGTGCCAGCAGCAACTCCCGGACTGGAAATGAGCAGTTCTTC
TRBD1 | TRBJ2-2 | TRBV6-6 | . | CASRGQTNTGELFF | TGTGCCAGCAGGGGACAGACGAACACCGGGGAGCTGTTTTTT
TRBD1 | TRBJ1-2 | TRBV5-1 | . | CASRAGTGDSNYGYTF | TGCGCCAGCAGGGCAGGGACAGGGGATTCTAACTATGGCTACACCTTC
TRBD1 | TRBJ2-7 | TRBV6-5 | . | CASSGTETYEQYF | TGTGCCAGCAGTGGGACAGAGACCTACGAGCAGTACTTC
. | TRBJ2-5 | TRBV5-1 | . | CASSLEFRETQYF | TGCGCCAGCAGCTTGGAATTTCGGGAGACCCAGTACTTC
. | TRBJ2-2 | TRBV19 | . | CASSMGANTGELFF | TGTGCCAGTAGTATGGGCGCGAACACCGGGGAGCTGTTTTTT
TRBD1 | TRBJ1-1 | TRBV11-1 | . | CASSLGQGTNTEAFF | TGTGCCAGCAGCTTAGGACAGGGGACGAACACTGAAGCTTTCTTT
. | TRBJ1-3 | TRBV2 | . | CASHKRSFGNTIYF | TGTGCCAGCCACAAGCGCAGTTTTGGAAACACCATATATTTT
. | TRBJ2-7 | TRBV6-5 | . | CASSTTRDEQYF | TGTGCCAGCAGTACGACCAGGGACGAGCAGTACTTC
. | TRBJ1-2 | TRBV4-3 | few | CASSPDVGGNYGYTF | TGCGCCAGCAGCCCTGATGTGGGAGGGAACTATGGCTACACCTTC
. | TRBJ2-5 | TRBV19 | . | CASSIGALRGAETQYF | TGTGCCAGTAGTATCGGAGCCCTCAGGGGAGCAGAGACCCAGTACTTC